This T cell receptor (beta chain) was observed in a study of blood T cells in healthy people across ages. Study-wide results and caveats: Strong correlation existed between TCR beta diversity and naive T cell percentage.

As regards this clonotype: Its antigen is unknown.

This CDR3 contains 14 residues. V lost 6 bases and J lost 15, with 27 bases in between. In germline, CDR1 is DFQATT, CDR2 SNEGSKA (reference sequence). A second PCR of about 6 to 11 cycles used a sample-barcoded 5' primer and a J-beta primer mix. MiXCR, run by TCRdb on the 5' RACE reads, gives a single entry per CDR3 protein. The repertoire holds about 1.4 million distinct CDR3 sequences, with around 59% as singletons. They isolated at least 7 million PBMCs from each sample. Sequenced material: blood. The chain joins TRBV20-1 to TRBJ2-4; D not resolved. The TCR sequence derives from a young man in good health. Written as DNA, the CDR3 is TGCAGTGCCCCACCTCTTGGTGCAAACTACGAGCTGTACTTC. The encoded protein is CSAPPLGANYELYF.